In this sample, the clone carrying this T cell receptor beta chain turned up once. As yet, its antigen is unknown. This record belongs to a study of cytomegalovirus exposure and HLA in healthy donors. General observations from the study: In a later analysis, V- and J-gene trimming of beta chains associated with a DCLRE1C missense variant, replicated independently. Most CMV-associated TCR beta chains were later found to appear HLA-restricted.

Germline V gene sequence: CDR1 SGHNT, CDR2 YENEEA. The CDR3 extends over 16 amino acids. V shed 5 bases and J 2 bases; nucleotides not matched to a gene: 6. With 60 Vbeta and 13 Jbeta primers, the PCR was carried out. The data were produced by immunoSEQ multiplex PCR, yet TCRdb's version contains in-frame clones alone and is incomplete. The top ten clones hold roughly 10% of a sample with around 160,000 clones, around four fifths of them seen once. The sample comprised PBMCs. The clonotype originates from a man in his late teens or twenties in good health and CMV-seropositive. This rearrangement joins TRBV11-3 to TRBJ2-1, with 10 bases identical to TRBD2. In DNA form, the CDR3 reads TGTGCCAGCAGCCCGAGGACTAGCGGCACCTACAATGAGCAGTTCTTC. This encodes CASSPRTSGTYNEQFF. Using reference TRBV11-3 and TRBJ2-1 for the parts outside the CDR3, the full variable domain is EAGVVQSPRYKIIEKKQPVAFWCNPISGHNTLYWYLQNLGQGPELLIRYENEEAVDDSQLPKDRFSAERLKGVDSTLKIQPAELGDSAVYLCASSPRTSGTYNEQFFGPGTRLTVL.